This T cell receptor beta chain is drawn from a study of T cells in Graves' hyperthyroidism and ophthalmopathy. General study findings and limits: Within blood appeared most thyroid clonotypes that had expanded above 0.001.

Germline values: CDR1 SEHNR, CDR2 FQNEAQ (reference sequence). V shed 4 bases, J shed 3 bases, and the junction held 7 bases outside the gene matches. This CDR3 comprises 16 residues. RNA transcripts gave rise to amplified TCR beta CDR3 regions. The HTBI primer set was used in a first-round RT-PCR of the TCR CDR3. A single record per CDR3 protein comes from TCRdb applying MiXCR to the multiplex PCR reads. The top ten clones hold over 7.5% of a sample with around 420,000 distinct CDR3 sequences, about a sixth of them seen once. Newly diagnosed patients aged 18 to 65 had hyperthyroidism of under 2 months' duration. About this clonotype: Its antigen is currently unknown.

V is TRBV7-9 and J is TRBJ2-2; 8 bases are shared with TRBD2. Sequences were obtained from blood. This receptor was identified in a woman aged 18-35 years with Graves' hyperthyroidism. This chain's CDR3 is CASSSLAGQDTGELFF. In nucleotides, the CDR3 is TGTGCCAGCAGCTCCCTAGCGGGTCAGGACACCGGGGAGCTGTTTTTT. The full variable domain, completed using reference TRBV7-9 and TRBJ2-2, is DTGVSQNPRHKITKRGQNVTFRCDPISEHNRLYWYRQTLGQGPEFLTYFQNEAQLEKSRLLSDRFSAERPKGSFSTLEIQRTEQGDSAMYLCASSSLAGQDTGELFFGEGSRLTVL.